This T cell receptor (beta chain) was captured in a study of T cell repertoires in cytomegalovirus infection. The overall study: Public TCR beta signatures were indicative of both CMV infection and a matching HLA type. Study conclusions and caveats: Cumulative frequency of public TCR beta families picked out carriers of CMV plus the relevant HLA. Dominating the ex vivo response were HLA-C-restricted CMV-specific TCR beta clonotypes.

In TCRdb, the reads were re-called with MiXCR into one record per CDR3 protein. This table has 300,000 to 400,000 distinct CDR3 sequences, 9% to 9.5% appearing once. This clonotype showed up just a few times. Antigen specificity is unknown. The CDR3 totals 12 residues. The germline V gene encodes CDR1 SNHLY and CDR2 FYNNEI. Trimming pared 10 bases from V and 2 bases from J, leaving 11 bases between. The genes are TRBV2 and TRBJ1-1; D gene unclear. The sample was PBMCs. The sequence was obtained from a human donor in good health (CMV status not recorded). Some clones in this sample may be carry-over from other donors' samples. CDR3 in DNA: TGTGCCAACGGATCAGGCAACACTGAAGCTTTCTTT. It encodes CANGSGNTEAFF.